Below, one T cell receptor (beta chain) is given with its context. As yet, its antigen is unknown. The data were obtained in a study of blood T cells in healthy people across ages. General study results and limits: Expanded clonotype shifts may have been confounded, as the donors had an unknown CMV status.

It was with a sample-barcoded 5' primer and a J-beta primer mix that a second PCR of roughly 7 to 12 cycles was run. One entry per CDR3 protein results from TCRdb running MiXCR on the 5' RACE reads. The table includes more than 1,000,000 distinct CDR3 sequences, approximately 25% detected once. V lost 5 bases and J 5 bases, leaving 13 bases between the germline ends. The CDR3 length is 14 residues. Per the germline V gene, CDR1 is SGHTA and CDR2 is FQGNSA. These same data were also listed under a study on T cells of mothers and their children. That investigation notes: About 3.1 million TCR beta reads per child versus over 9 million per mother.

The V call is TRBV7-2, the J call TRBJ2-1; D gene unclear. The TCR originated in a girl aged 2-15 years in good health. The specimen was blood. Here the CDR3 DNA reads TGTGCCAGCAGCACTCTATTAACAAACAATGAGCAGTTCTTC. It yields the protein CASSTLLTNNEQFF.